This T cell receptor beta chain originates from a study of T cells in Graves' hyperthyroidism and ophthalmopathy. In the study overall: Specimen type is peripheral blood, collected at initial diagnosis prior to any treatment. Whole-study results and caveats: Patients with ophthalmopathy were separated from those with stable hyperthyroidism by a 13 V-J model. Expanded thyroid clonotypes (above 0.001) were mostly also found in blood.

This CDR3 region has 13 residues. The germline V gene has CDR1 SGHRS and CDR2 YFSETQ. Trimming cost V 4 bases and J 2 bases, with 9 bases left between them. This clonotype was counted many times. What it binds is not known. RNA transcripts were the template for amplifying TCR beta CDR3 regions. When the TCR CDR3 underwent first-round RT-PCR, the HTBI primer set was used. From the multiplex PCR reads, TCRdb called clonotypes with MiXCR, one entry per CDR3 protein. The data contain about 480,000 distinct CDR3 sequences, over 13% of them singletons. Uncontrolled infection, other autoimmune disease, pregnancy or lactation led to exclusion.

The specimen was blood. The sequence was obtained from a young woman with Graves' hyperthyroidism. V usage is TRBV5-1 and J usage is TRBJ1-2; possible D gene TRBD1, 6 bases. CDR3 loop: CASSLQGNYGYTF. DNA for the CDR3: TGCGCCAGCAGCCTACAGGGAAACTATGGCTACACCTTC.